This TCR beta chain was obtained from a study of blood T cell repertoires in COVID-19. The data were produced by immunoSEQ multiplex PCR, yet TCRdb's version contains in-frame clones alone and is incomplete. The top ten clones hold approximately 13% of a sample with some 180,000 clones, around 80% of them seen once. After removal of 7 bases from V and 3 bases from J, the junction contained 33 bases not matched to a gene. CDR1 WNHNN and CDR2 SYGVQD come from the germline V gene (reference sequence). The CDR3 consists of 23 residues. This receptor was identified in a human donor in a cohort sampled during active COVID-19. The sample comprised peripheral blood. The V gene is TRBV10-1, the J gene TRBJ1-3; 7 positions agree with TRBD1. CDR3 coding DNA: TGCGCCAGCACCGCCTCGAGGTCACCGGGACAGTCAACTGGAGCCTCAGGTGGAAACACCATATATTTT. It yields the protein CASTASRSPGQSTGASGGNTIYF.